This TCR beta chain appears in the sequencing data of a study of cytomegalovirus exposure and HLA in healthy donors. This CDR3 is 22 amino acids long. Germline CDR1 and CDR2: SNHLY and FYNNEI. Losses at the gene ends were 2 bases for V and 2 bases for J; bases not matched to a gene: 17. A multiplex PCR was run with 60 Vbeta primers and 13 Jbeta primers. TCRdb's copy holds only in-frame clones and misses some; the assay was immunoSEQ multiplex PCR. The sample totals 130,000 or so clones. The receptor comes from a woman in her late teens or twenties in good health and CMV-seronegative. Sequences were obtained from PBMCs. The gene calls are TRBV2 and TRBJ2-3, with TRBD2 matching over 15 bases. CDR3: CASSELTPTRTSGREITDTQYF. CDR3 nucleotides: TGTGCCAGCAGTGAATTAACTCCCACCCGGACTAGCGGGAGGGAAATCACAGATACGCAGTATTTT.